Each of the 19 T cell receptor beta chains below was sequenced from the same sample in a study of blood T cell repertoires in COVID-19 (dated by TCRdb to 2018 to 2021). The protocol used for the library was the immunoSEQ multiplex PCR assay. The immuneACCESS repertoire file appears here via TCRdb, limited to in-frame rearrangements. These files lack a portion of the clones; in checked studies, under half of the deficit traces to unresolved V genes, and the cause of the others is not known. The sample profile shows about 240,000 clones; less than 90% of them were found once. The leading ten clones occupy 5.5% to 6.5% of the sample. Sequencing input: peripheral blood. Receptor source: a man in his sixties with acute or convalescent COVID-19.

The chain couples TRBV7-3 to TRBJ2-2; 9 bases fit TRBD1. Germline V gene data show CDR1 as SGHTA and CDR2 as FQGTGA. CDR3 length equals 14 residues. After removal of 7 bases from V and 5 bases from J, the junction contained 5 bases not matched to a gene. The CDR3 loop reads CASNRGQGTGELFF. The DNA for the CDR3 is TGTGCCAGCAACCGGGGACAGGGTACCGGGGAGCTGTTTTTT.

The chain links TRBV29-1 to TRBJ1-2; no clear D gene. The CDR3 covers 14 residues. V lost 0 bases to trimming and J lost 8 bases, with 16 bases between them. The germline V gene encodes CDR1 SQVTM and CDR2 ANQGSEA. CDR3 sequence: CSVEDVSLSGGYTF. CDR3 DNA: TGCAGCGTTGAAGATGTGAGTCTATCGGGAGGCTACACCTTC. Looking up the rest from reference TRBV29-1 and TRBJ1-2 gives the full variable domain: SAVISQKPSRDICQRGTSLTIQCQVDSQVTMMFWYRQQPGQSLTLIATANQGSEATYESGFVIDKFPISRPNLTFSTLTVSNMSPEDSSIYLCSVEDVSLSGGYTFGSGTRLTVV.

The CDR3 DNA reads as TGTGCCAGCAGCTTAACCGCGGGAGTAGGTAATGAGCAGTTCTTC. This encodes CASSLTAGVGNEQFF. The J gene is TRBJ2-1, the V gene TRBV7-6; 7 nucleotides agree with TRBD2. V lost 2 bases and J lost 7; bases outside the gene matches: 8. Per the germline V gene, CDR1 is SGHVS and CDR2 is FNYEAQ. The CDR3 covers 15 residues.

The chain employs TRBV11-3 and TRBJ2-5; TRBD2 agrees at 8 bases. V shed 3 bases and J 4 bases; nucleotides not matched to a gene: 10. CDR1 SGHNT and CDR2 YENEEA come from the germline V gene. The CDR3 contains 16 residues. The CDR3 sequence is CASSFLEAAGVETQYF. CDR3 nucleotide sequence: TGTGCCAGCAGCTTTCTGGAGGCAGCGGGAGTAGAGACCCAGTACTTC. The full variable domain, completed using reference TRBV11-3 and TRBJ2-5, is EAGVVQSPRYKIIEKKQPVAFWCNPISGHNTLYWYLQNLGQGPELLIRYENEEAVDDSQLPKDRFSAERLKGVDSTLKIQPAELGDSAVYLCASSFLEAAGVETQYFGPGTRLLVL.

The chain carries TRBV9 and TRBJ1-4; tentative D call: TRBD1 (5 bases). The germline CDR1 and CDR2 sequences are SGDLS and YYNGEE. V was pared by 4 bases and J by 4 bases, with 14 bases between. The CDR3 has 15 amino acids. The CDR3: CASSPGGNGNEKLFF. The CDR3 region has the DNA TGTGCCAGCAGCCCGGGGGGTAACGGTAATGAAAAACTGTTTTTT.

CDR3 DNA sequence: TGCGCCAGCAGCCGGGACAGGGGGGAAAAACTGTTTTTT. Its protein is CASSRDRGEKLFF. The chain employs TRBV4-3 and TRBJ1-4; TRBD1 matches at 11 bases. Trimming took 4 bases from V and 8 from J; bases not matched to a gene: 0. The CDR3 loop spans 13 amino acids. Per germline, CDR1 LGHNA and CDR2 YSLEER.

The gene calls are TRBV6-5 and TRBJ2-1; 9 bases align to TRBD2. The germline CDR1 and CDR2 sequences are MNHEY and SVGAGI. V shed 6 bases and J 6 bases; nucleotides not matched to a gene: 6. The CDR3 contains 14 residues. CDR3 nucleotide sequence: TGTGCCAGCAGCAACGGACTAGCGAGCAATGAGCAGTTCTTC. Its protein is CASSNGLASNEQFF.

This clone was observed a single time. The chain joins TRBV28 to TRBJ2-7; D remains ambiguous. V was shortened by 5 bases and J by 0 bases, with 11 bases between the two germline ends. The germline V gene has CDR1 MDHEN and CDR2 SYDVKM. The CDR3 length is 14 residues. Here the CDR3 reads CASSPVFISYEQYF. The CDR3 nucleotides read TGTGCCAGCAGTCCGGTGTTTATCTCCTACGAGCAGTACTTC.

The gene calls are TRBV23-1 and TRBJ2-3; D is undetermined. TRBV23-1 is an ORF, with its function uncertain. This CDR3 spans 13 amino acids. V was pared by 2 bases and J by 5 bases, with 8 bases between. DNA for the CDR3: TGCGCCAGCAGTCAAGCCGGTGGAGATACGCAGTATTTT. This gives the protein CASSQAGGDTQYF.

The chain joins TRBV28 to TRBJ2-6, with 8 bases that match TRBD1. This CDR3 has 16 residues. CDR1 is MDHEN, CDR2 SYDVKM, per germline. J lost 0 bases, V lost 6 bases, and 4 bases had no gene match. The CDR3 DNA follows: TGTGCCAGCAGGGGACAGGAGAGCTCTGGGGCCAACGTCCTGACTTTC. The encoded protein is CASRGQESSGANVLTF.

The rearrangement joins TRBV5-1 to TRBJ1-2; D may be TRBD1 (5 bases). Germline lookup yields CDR1 SGHRS and CDR2 YFSETQ. V lost 2 bases, J lost 4 bases, and 12 bases lay in between. The CDR3 length is 14 residues. CDR3 sequence: CASSFDQGGYGYTF. In DNA, the CDR3 is TGCGCCAGCAGCTTCGATCAGGGTGGCTATGGCTACACCTTC.

The rearrangement joins TRBV30 to TRBJ1-4, with 9 bases fitting TRBD1. The junction had 6 bases not matched to a gene; V was cut back by 7 bases and J by 0 bases. The CDR3 length is 15 residues. CDR1 GTSNPN and CDR2 SVGIG come from the germline V gene (reference sequence). The CDR3 is CALHTGGTTNEKLFF. DNA of the CDR3: TGTGCCTTGCATACAGGGGGCACAACTAATGAAAAACTGTTTTTT.

The V call is TRBV5-6, the J call TRBJ1-2, with a weak D call TRBD1 (6 bases). V was shortened by 4 bases and J by 7 bases, with 14 bases between the two germline ends. Germline lookup yields CDR1 SGHDT and CDR2 YYEEEE. The CDR3 runs 13 residues. Here the CDR3 reads CASSPGTRSGYTF. CDR3 coding DNA: TGTGCCAGCAGCCCCGGGACACGCTCTGGCTACACCTTC. The whole variable domain, filled in from reference TRBV5-6 and TRBJ1-2, reads DAGVTQSPTHLIKTRGQQVTLRCSPKSGHDTVSWYQQALGQGPQFIFQYYEEEERQRGNFPDRFSGHQFPNYSSELNVNALLLGDSALYLCASSPGTRSGYTFGSGTRLTVV.

The V gene is TRBV7-9, the J gene TRBJ2-5; 7 bases line up with TRBD2. The V gene end was trimmed by 6 bases and the J gene end by 2 bases; junction bases not matched to a gene: 6. This CDR3 is built from 14 residues. Per germline, CDR1 SEHNR and CDR2 FQNEAQ (reference sequence). The CDR3 region is CASRWGGNQETQYF. CDR3 nucleotides: TGTGCCAGCAGATGGGGGGGTAATCAAGAGACCCAGTACTTC.

The chain joins TRBV4-3 to TRBJ1-2; TRBD1 matches at 7 bases. The CDR3 contains 14 residues. Unmatched junction bases numbered 6, after V lost 0 bases and J lost 8 bases. Germline CDR1 reads LGHNA; CDR2 reads YSLEER. CDR3 in amino acids: CASSQEGGRGGYTF. CDR3 coding DNA: TGCGCCAGCAGCCAAGAAGGGGGCCGAGGAGGCTACACCTTC.

The V call is TRBV7-8, the J call TRBJ2-3, with D maybe TRBD1 (5 bases). This CDR3 is built from 17 residues. Germline CDR1 SGHVS, CDR2 FQNEAQ. Trimming removed 5 bases at V and 0 bases at J, with 18 bases between. The CDR3 reads CASSPSTGLRSTDTQYF. Written as DNA, the CDR3 is TGTGCCAGCAGCCCATCTACAGGCTTGAGGAGCACAGATACGCAGTATTTT.

The gene calls are TRBV5-1 and TRBJ2-3, with 8 bases identical to TRBD2. With 4 bases clipped from V and 1 base from J, the junction kept 11 bases outside the gene matches. Germline assignment: CDR1 SGHRS and CDR2 YFSETQ. The CDR3 is 17 amino acids. The chain's CDR3 is CASSHLYTTSGTDTQYF. The CDR3 DNA is TGCGCCAGCAGCCACCTTTATACGACTAGCGGCACAGATACGCAGTATTTT.

This chain links TRBV30 with TRBJ2-7; 8 nucleotides match TRBD2. V was clipped by 4 bases and J by 5 bases; unmatched bases: 4. The germline V gene has CDR1 GTSNPN and CDR2 SVGIG (reference sequence). The CDR3 is made up of 12 amino acids. DNA for the CDR3: TGTGCCTGGAATACGGGGGGGGACGAGCAGTACTTC. This translates into CAWNTGGDEQYF.

This clone was observed a handful of times. The sample carries other DNA sequences with the same CDR3. V usage is TRBV5-4 and J usage is TRBJ2-7; possible D gene TRBD2, 6 bases. V was clipped by 0 bases and J by 3 bases, with 10 bases between them. CDR3 length: 14 residues. CDR1 and CDR2 from the germline V gene are SGHNT and YYREEE (reference sequence). DNA of the CDR3: TGTGCCAGCAGCTTGGATCGGGGGAGCTACGAGCAGTACTTC. Translating it yields CASSLDRGSYEQYF.